The source of this T cell receptor (beta chain) is a study of blood T cell repertoires in COVID-19 (dated by TCRdb to about 2020). Describing the broader study: The collaborator samples originated in the United States, Italy and Spain and spanned the acute and convalescent phases of COVID-19. The material from the prospective study consisted of cDNA or gDNA derived from T cells, B-cell-depleted T cells, or PBMCs. Deeply sampled blood TCRbeta repertoires from subjects exposed to, actively infected with, or recovered from COVID-19 were included in the dataset. The repertoires were made available in a free public database intended to serve as a resource for research on the immune response to SARS-CoV-2. Samples came from the ongoing ImmuneRACE study (first 160 participants) plus 1,254 subjects from 6 global collaborators. Sample metadata almost always included a de-identified subject ID, COVID-19 status, age in years and sex. Where HLA class I and class II types were available, the types were taken from metadata supplied by the sample provider, not from assay-based typing.

What the authors observed across the whole study: The quantity of clinical and demographic metadata differed by source and by participant and was supplied without curation.

The CDR3 sequence holds 13 residues, the cysteine and phenylalanine included. Of all the DNA, just the CDR3 is kept, 39 bases in frame from base 1. V is clipped by 1 base and J by 3 bases, and the sequence between their germline boundaries is 6 bases long. Taken from the germline V gene, the CDR1 and CDR2 loops are LGHNT and FRNRAP. Points on this clone: The target of this receptor is not known. Within one base of it there is no much larger clone, and no base qualities were kept.

TCRbeta CDR3 regions were amplified from genomic DNA by means of the immunoSEQ Assay, a bias-controlled multiplex PCR. The original methods were these. Within the assay, amplification of reference gene primers was used to estimate how many nucleated cells each sample contained. To quantify the absolute abundance of each unique TCRbeta CDR3 rearrangement, sequence reads were collapsed and filtered. Productive Simpson clonality was computed per sample as the square root of Simpson's diversity index over productive rearrangements. Drawn from immuneACCESS, this table holds only the in-frame rearrangements with V and J called that TCRdb kept. Clones are partly lost; checked studies trace under half to an unresolved V gene and leave the rest unexplained. D and trimming were read from the DNA, whereas the V and J calls and clone size are those reported in that table. The sample table records 150,000 to 200,000 clones; around 85% of these occur just once. 9.8% of the sample rests with the top ten.

The collaborating institutions used their own protocols to collect whole blood in K2EDTA tubes. Collaborator samples were shipped for TCRbeta analysis as frozen whole blood, isolated PBMCs, or DNA extracted from either sample type. The source of this sequence is a woman aged 80 or over with acute or convalescent COVID-19. The V gene is TRBV12-5 and the J gene is TRBJ1-1; the D gene lacks a confident call. The sequenced sample was peripheral blood. The CDR3 protein is CASGLDEYTEAFF. The DNA reads TGTGCTAGTGGTTTGGATGAGTACACTGAAGCTTTCTTT.